This paragraph reports one T cell receptor beta chain. What it binds is unknown. The J segment lost 4 bases and the V segment lost 4 bases, leaving 4 bases of the junction unmatched. Looked up from germline, CDR1 is MDHEN and CDR2 is SYDVKM. The CDR3 is 14 amino acids. This sample is part of a study of T cells in localized non-small cell lung cancer. Produced via immunoSEQ multiplex PCR; TCRdb's table is partial and in-frame only. This table holds some 38,000 clones, approximately 94% found once. Study-level findings and limits: Clonality peaked in uninvolved adjacent lung rather than tumor.

V gene TRBV28 combines with J gene TRBJ1-2; 9 bases are a match to TRBD1. The source is a female donor of 60 years or more with stage I lung adenocarcinoma. Source: peripheral blood, taken before any cancer treatment. The CDR3 DNA follows: TGTGCCAGCAGTTCACAGGGGGCAGGCTATGGCTACACCTTC. This sequence encodes CASSSQGAGYGYTF.